This TCR beta chain was profiled in a study of cytomegalovirus exposure and HLA in healthy donors. In the study overall: A later analysis reported the same platform for the 100 to 150 validation repertoires and the roughly 650 first-cohort repertoires.

This clone was seen a few times. Its specificity is not known. Assay: immunoSEQ multiplex PCR; the TCRdb copy retains only in-frame clones and omits some. The table has about 110,000 clones, about 85% seen once. CDR3 length: 18 amino acids. The germline gives CDR1 MGHDK, CDR2 SYGVNS. J lost 0 bases, V lost 5 bases, and 13 bases had no gene match. Study-wide results and limits: Using the classifier, cytomegalovirus status was reportedly diagnosed with high specificity and sensitivity. Subsequent analysis found a tendency for first-cohort TCR clusters to co-occur within the 95 to 150 validation repertoires. The study labeled 180 or so TCR beta chains cytomegalovirus-associated.

The sequence was collected from a woman aged 18 to 35 in good health and CMV-seronegative. V usage is TRBV25-1 and J usage is TRBJ1-5; TRBD1 aligns across 7 bases. Sequenced: PBMCs. The chain's CDR3 is CASSQSGTENYSNQPQHF. The CDR3 coding sequence is TGTGCCAGCAGTCAGTCGGGGACAGAGAATTATAGCAATCAGCCCCAGCATTTT.